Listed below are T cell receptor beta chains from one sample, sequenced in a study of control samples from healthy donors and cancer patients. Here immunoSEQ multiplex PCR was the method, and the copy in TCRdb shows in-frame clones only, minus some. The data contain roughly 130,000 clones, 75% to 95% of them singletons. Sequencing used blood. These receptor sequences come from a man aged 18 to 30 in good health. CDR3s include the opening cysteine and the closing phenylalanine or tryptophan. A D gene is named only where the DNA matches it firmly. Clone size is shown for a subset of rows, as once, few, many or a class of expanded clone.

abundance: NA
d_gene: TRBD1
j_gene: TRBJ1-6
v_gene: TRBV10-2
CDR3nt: TGCGCCAGCAGCGTATCAGGGGGCGTGGGTTATAATTCACCCCTCCACTTT
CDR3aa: CASSVSGGVGYNSPLHF

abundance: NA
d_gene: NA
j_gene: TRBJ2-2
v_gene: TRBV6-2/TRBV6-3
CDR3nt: TGTGCCAGCAGTTACGGCAGGGGCTTCACCGGGGAGCTGTTTTTT
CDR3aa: CASSYGRGFTGELFF

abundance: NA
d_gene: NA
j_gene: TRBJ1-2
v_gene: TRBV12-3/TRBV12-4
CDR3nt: TGTGCCAGCAGTTCAACAGGGTCGGGAGGCTACACCTTC
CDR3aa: CASSSTGSGGYTF

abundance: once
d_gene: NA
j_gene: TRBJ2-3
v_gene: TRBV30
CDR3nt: TGTGCCTGGAGTGCCGTGGGGGGAACGGATACGCAGTATTTT
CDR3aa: CAWSAVGGTDTQYF

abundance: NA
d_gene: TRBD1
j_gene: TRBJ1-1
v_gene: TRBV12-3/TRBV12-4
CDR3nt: TGTGCCAGCAGTTTAAGCGACAGGGCAGCTTTCTTT
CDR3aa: CASSLSDRAAFF

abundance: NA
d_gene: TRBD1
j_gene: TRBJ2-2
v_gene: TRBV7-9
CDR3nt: TGTGCCAGCAGCCCAGGGGGCGCGAACACCGGGGAGCTGTTTTTT
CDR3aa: CASSPGGANTGELFF

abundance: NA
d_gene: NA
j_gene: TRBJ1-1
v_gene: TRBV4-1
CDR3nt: TGCGCCAGCAGCCATCTAGGACGGAGGACTAAGGTGTACCACACTGAAGCTTTCTTT
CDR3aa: CASSHLGRRTKVYHTEAFF

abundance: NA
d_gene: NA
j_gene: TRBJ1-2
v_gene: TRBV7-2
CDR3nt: TGTGCCAGCAGCTTTCAGGGGTCCAACTATGGCTACACCTTC
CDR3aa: CASSFQGSNYGYTF

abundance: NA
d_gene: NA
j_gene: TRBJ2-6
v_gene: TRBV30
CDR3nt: TGTGCCTGGAGCCTCGGCAGGCTCTACTCTGGGGCCAACGTCCTGACTTTC
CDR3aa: CAWSLGRLYSGANVLTF

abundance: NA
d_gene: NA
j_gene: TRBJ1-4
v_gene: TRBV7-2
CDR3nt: TGTGCCAGCAGCTTGTCGATGGGGGGACGGATTAATGAAAAACTGTTTTTT
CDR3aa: CASSLSMGGRINEKLFF

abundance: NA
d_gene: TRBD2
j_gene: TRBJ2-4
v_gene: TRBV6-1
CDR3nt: TGTGCCAGCAGTGAATGGAGCGGGGCCCCGGCGAGGAACATTCAGTACTTC
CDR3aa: CASSEWSGAPARNIQYF

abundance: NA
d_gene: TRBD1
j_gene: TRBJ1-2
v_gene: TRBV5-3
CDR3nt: TGTGCCAGAAGCTTGCCGTCCCGGGACAGGGATTGGTATGGCTACACCTTC
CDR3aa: CARSLPSRDRDWYGYTF

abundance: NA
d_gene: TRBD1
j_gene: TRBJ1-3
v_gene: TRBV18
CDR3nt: TGTGCCAGCTCACCAACCGGGACAGGAATGGGGAGCTCTGGAAACACCATATATTTT
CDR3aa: CASSPTGTGMGSSGNTIYF

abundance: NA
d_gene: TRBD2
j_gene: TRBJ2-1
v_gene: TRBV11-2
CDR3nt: TGTGCCAGCAGCTTAGTGGGCACTAGCGGGCCCTACAATGAGCAGTTCTTC
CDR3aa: CASSLVGTSGPYNEQFF

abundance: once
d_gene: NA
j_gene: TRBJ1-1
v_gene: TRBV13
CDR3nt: TGTGCCAGCAGCCGGGAGTCTGAAGCTTTCTTT
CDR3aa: CASSRESEAFF

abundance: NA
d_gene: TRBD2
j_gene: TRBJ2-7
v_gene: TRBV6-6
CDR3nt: TGTGCCAGCAGCCGTAGCGGGGACTCCTACGAGCAGTACTTC
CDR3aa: CASSRSGDSYEQYF

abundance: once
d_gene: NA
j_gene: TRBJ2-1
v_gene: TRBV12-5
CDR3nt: TGTGCTAGTGGTCTGCAATACAATGAGCAGTTCTTC
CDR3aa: CASGLQYNEQFF

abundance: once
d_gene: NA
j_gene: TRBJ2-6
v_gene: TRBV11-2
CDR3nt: TGTGCCAGCAGCCCACGGGGCGCTGGGGCCAACGTCCTGACTTTC
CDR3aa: CASSPRGAGANVLTF

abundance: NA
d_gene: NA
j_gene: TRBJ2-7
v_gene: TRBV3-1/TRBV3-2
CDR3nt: TGTGCCAGCAGCCCCGGCTCCTACGAGCAGTACTTC
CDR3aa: CASSPGSYEQYF

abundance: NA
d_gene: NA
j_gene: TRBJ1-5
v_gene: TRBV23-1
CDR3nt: TGCGCCAGCAGCCTCCGGGGCGCCTTTTGCAATCAGCCCCAGCATTTT
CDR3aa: CASSLRGAFCNQPQHF

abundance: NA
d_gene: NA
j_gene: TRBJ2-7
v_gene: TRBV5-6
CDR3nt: TGTGCCAGCAGCTTCCTCATCCAGTCCCACGAGCAGTACTTC
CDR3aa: CASSFLIQSHEQYF

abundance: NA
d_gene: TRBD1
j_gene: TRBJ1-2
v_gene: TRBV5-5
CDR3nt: TGTGCCAGCAGCTGGTGGACAGGGGCTTCCTATGGCTACACCTTC
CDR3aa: CASSWWTGASYGYTF

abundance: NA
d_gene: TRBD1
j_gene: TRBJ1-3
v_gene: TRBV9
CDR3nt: TGTGCCAGCAGCGGGAGGGGGACAGGGAAAGGAAACACCATATATTTT
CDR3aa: CASSGRGTGKGNTIYF

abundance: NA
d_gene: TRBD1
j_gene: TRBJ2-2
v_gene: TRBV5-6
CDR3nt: TGTGCCAGCAGCTCTCCAGGACAGGGAAACACCGGGGAGCTGTTTTTT
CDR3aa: CASSSPGQGNTGELFF

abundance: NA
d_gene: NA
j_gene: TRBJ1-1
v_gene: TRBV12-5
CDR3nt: TGTGCTAGTGGTTTGGTACTTGAGTCAACCGGAGTTGAAGCTTTCTTT
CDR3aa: CASGLVLESTGVEAFF

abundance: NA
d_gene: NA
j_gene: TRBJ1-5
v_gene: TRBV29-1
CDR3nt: TGCAGCGTTGTAGAGGAAGGGACTGGCAATCAGCCCCAGCATTTT
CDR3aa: CSVVEEGTGNQPQHF

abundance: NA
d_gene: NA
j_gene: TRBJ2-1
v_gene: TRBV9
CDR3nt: TGTGCCAGCAGCCCCTGGGACTCGATTAATGAGCAGTTCTTC
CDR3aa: CASSPWDSINEQFF

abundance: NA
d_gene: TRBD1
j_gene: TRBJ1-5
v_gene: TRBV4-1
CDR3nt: TGCGCCAGCAGCCGGGGGACAGAAACAGATCAGCCCCAGCATTTT
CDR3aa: CASSRGTETDQPQHF

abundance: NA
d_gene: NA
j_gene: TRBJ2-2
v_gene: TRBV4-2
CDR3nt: TGTGCCAGCAGCCAAGTAGCTGAAGCCGGGGAGCTGTTTTTT
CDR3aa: CASSQVAEAGELFF

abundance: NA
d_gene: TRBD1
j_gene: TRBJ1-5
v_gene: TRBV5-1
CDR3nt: TGCGCCAGCAGCTTGTCAGGGGGATATCAGCCCCAGCATTTT
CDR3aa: CASSLSGGYQPQHF

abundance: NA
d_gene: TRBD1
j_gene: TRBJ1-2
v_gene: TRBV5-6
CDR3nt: TGTGCCAGCAGGCTGAAAAAGACAGGGACCTATGGCTACACCTTC
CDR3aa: CASRLKKTGTYGYTF

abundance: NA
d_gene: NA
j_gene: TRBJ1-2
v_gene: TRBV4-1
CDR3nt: TGCGCCAGCAGCCTTCGAACAGGGTTCTATGGCTACACCTTC
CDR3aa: CASSLRTGFYGYTF

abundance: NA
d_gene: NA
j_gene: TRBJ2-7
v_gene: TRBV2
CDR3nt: TGTGCCAGCAAAGCTCAGGGCCTCGATACATGGTACGAGCAGTACTTC
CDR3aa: CASKAQGLDTWYEQYF

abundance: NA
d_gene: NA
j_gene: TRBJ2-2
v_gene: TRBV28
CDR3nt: TGTGCCAGCAATAGGGGCACCGGGGAGCTGTTTTTT
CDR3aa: CASNRGTGELFF

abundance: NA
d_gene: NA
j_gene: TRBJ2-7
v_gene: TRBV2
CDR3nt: TGTGCCAGCAGTGAAGCAGCAGGTAAACCCTACGAGCAGTACTTC
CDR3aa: CASSEAAGKPYEQYF

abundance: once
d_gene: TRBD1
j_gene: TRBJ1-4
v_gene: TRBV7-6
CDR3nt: TGTGCCAGCAGCTCCCGCCAGGGGGCTCTAACTAATGAAAAACTGTTTTTT
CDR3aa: CASSSRQGALTNEKLFF

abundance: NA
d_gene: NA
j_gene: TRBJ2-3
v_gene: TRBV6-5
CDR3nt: TGTGCCGGAGGACACAGGGCAGCACTAGATACGCAGTATTTT
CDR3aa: CAGGHRAALDTQYF

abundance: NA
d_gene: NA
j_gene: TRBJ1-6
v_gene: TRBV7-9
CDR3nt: TGTGCCAGCAGCTTAGGAAGGGAGTCCCTCCACTTT
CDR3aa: CASSLGRESLHF

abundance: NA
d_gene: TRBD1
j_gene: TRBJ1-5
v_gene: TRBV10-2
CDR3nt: TGCGCCAGCAGTGGCCTCCCGGGACAGTCGCATCAGCCCCAGCATTTT
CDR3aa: CASSGLPGQSHQPQHF

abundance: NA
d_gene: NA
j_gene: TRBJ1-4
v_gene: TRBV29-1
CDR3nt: TGCAGCGTTGAGAGCCGGGGTGGTGAAAAACTGTTTTTT
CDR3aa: CSVESRGGEKLFF

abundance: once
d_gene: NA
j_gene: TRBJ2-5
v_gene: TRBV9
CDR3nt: TGTGCCAGCAGCGTACGGGTCTCCCAAGAGACCCAGTACTTC
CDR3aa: CASSVRVSQETQYF

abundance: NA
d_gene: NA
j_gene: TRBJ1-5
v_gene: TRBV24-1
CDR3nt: TGTGCCACCAGTTCGGGGAATCAGCCCCAGCATTTT
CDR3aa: CATSSGNQPQHF

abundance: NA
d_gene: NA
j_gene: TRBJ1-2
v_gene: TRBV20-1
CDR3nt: TGCAGTGCTAGTGGCCATGGAGGTAACTATGGCTACACCTTC
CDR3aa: CSASGHGGNYGYTF

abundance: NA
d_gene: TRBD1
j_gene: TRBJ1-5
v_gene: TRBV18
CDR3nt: TGTGCCAGCTCACCTAACAGGGGGCACGGCAATCAGCCCCAGCATTTT
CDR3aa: CASSPNRGHGNQPQHF

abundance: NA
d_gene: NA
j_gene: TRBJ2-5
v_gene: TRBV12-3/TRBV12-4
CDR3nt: TGTGCCAGCAGTTTAGGTCAAGAGACCCAGTACTTC
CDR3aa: CASSLGQETQYF

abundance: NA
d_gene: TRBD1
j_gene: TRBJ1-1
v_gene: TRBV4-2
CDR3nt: TGTGCCAGCAGCCCCGCCTGGGACAGGGGGCCTAACACTGAAGCTTTCTTT
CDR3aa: CASSPAWDRGPNTEAFF

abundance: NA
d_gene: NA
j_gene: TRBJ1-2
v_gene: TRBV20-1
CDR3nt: TGCAGTGCTAGTAGGGACACGATCCTCTACACCTTC
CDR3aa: CSASRDTILYTF